The 21 T cell receptor beta chains listed next were all sequenced from one sample in a study of cytomegalovirus exposure and HLA in healthy donors. 60 Vbeta and 13 Jbeta primers were used in PCR. TCRdb's table, derived via immunoSEQ multiplex PCR, lists solely in-frame clones and lacks some. Of approximately 190,000 clones in the sample, about four fifths were seen once. What was sequenced was PBMCs. Every receptor here comes from a young woman in good health and CMV-seronegative.

The chain employs TRBV7-8 and TRBJ2-5; no clear D gene. The CDR3 length is 12 residues. Trimming shortened V by 1 base and J by 9 bases, and 9 bases separated the two germline ends. Per germline, CDR1 SGHVS and CDR2 FQNEAQ. The chain's CDR3 is CASSLVVAAQYF. The CDR3 region has the DNA TGTGCCAGCAGCTTAGTTGTGGCGGCCCAGTACTTC.

Turning to this clone: Compared with germline, one end of the junction differs, possibly owing to a read error. This chain joins TRBV6-5 and TRBJ1-4; 7 bases are shared with TRBD1. The CDR3 has 14 residues. Germline values: CDR1 MNHEY, CDR2 SVGAGI. The CDR3 loop reads CASSYTGVREKLLF. The CDR3 DNA follows: TGTGCCAGCAGTTACACAGGGGTGAGGGAAAAACTGCTTTTT.

This clone was seen only once. The chain has TRBV5-4 and TRBJ2-1, with 7 bases fitting TRBD1. The germline V gene encodes CDR1 SGHNT and CDR2 YYREEE (reference sequence). The CDR3 covers 16 residues. Trimming took 4 bases from V and 4 from J; bases not matched to a gene: 11. The CDR3 protein is CASSPGTVSLYNEQFF. DNA of the CDR3: TGTGCCAGCAGCCCCGGGACAGTCAGCTTATACAATGAGCAGTTCTTC.

V is TRBV5-4 and J is TRBJ1-1; TRBD1 is a possible D gene (6 bases). Trimming took 2 bases from V and 4 from J, leaving 12 bases between them. Germline V CDR1 and CDR2: SGHNT, YYREEE (reference sequence). There are 14 residues in the CDR3. CDR3 loop: CASSFTGFGTEAFF. The CDR3 DNA sequence: TGTGCCAGCAGCTTTACAGGGTTTGGCACTGAAGCTTTCTTT.

The chain couples TRBV27 to TRBJ2-1; a weak D match, TRBD2 (8 bases). V was pared by 11 bases and J by 15 bases, with 35 bases between. In germline, CDR1 is MNHEY, CDR2 SMNVEV (reference sequence). The CDR3 consists of 16 residues. In DNA, the CDR3 is TGTGCCTGTACACGGACGGGAGGGGGCGCGGAGTTACCGTCGTTCTTC. Protein product: CACTRTGGGAELPSFF.

The chain links TRBV7-6 to TRBJ2-1, with TRBD2 matching over 16 bases. CDR1 is SGHVS and CDR2 is FNYEAQ in the germline V gene. After removal of 5 bases from V and 1 base from J, the junction contained 14 bases not matched to a gene. The CDR3 length is 21 residues. CDR3 coding DNA: TGTGCCAGCAGCCAAAAACCGGGACTAGCGGGAGGGCGGGGTTCCTACAATGAGCAGTTCTTC. Translation: CASSQKPGLAGGRGSYNEQFF. Complete variable domain (other parts from reference TRBV7-6 and TRBJ2-1): GAGVSQSPRYKVTKRGQDVALRCDPISGHVSLYWYRQALGQGPEFLTYFNYEAQQDKSGLPNDRFSAERPEGSISTLTIQRTEQRDSAMYRCASSQKPGLAGGRGSYNEQFFGPGTRLTVL.

The chain links TRBV7-9 to TRBJ1-4; TRBD1 aligns across 8 bases. Germline CDR1 reads SEHNR; CDR2 reads FQNEAQ (reference sequence). This CDR3 has 16 amino acids. Losses at the gene ends were 2 bases for V and 0 bases for J; bases not matched to a gene: 2. The CDR3 nucleotides read TGTGCCAGCAGCTTATCAGGGGGCACAACTAATGAAAAACTGTTTTTT. Amino acid sequence: CASSLSGGTTNEKLFF.

The chain recombines TRBV23-1 with TRBJ2-7; 10 nucleotides match TRBD1. TRBV23-1 is recorded as an ORF, its role being uncertain. This CDR3 spans 20 amino acids. J was trimmed by 5 bases and V by 9 bases; bases with no gene match: 28. CDR3 loop: CASGPDWSYRRTGGGHEQYV. In nucleotides, the CDR3 is TGCGCCAGTGGTCCTGATTGGTCCTACCGACGGACAGGGGGAGGCCACGAGCAGTACGTC.

CDR3 coding DNA: TGTGCCAGCAGCTCGGGCCGGGAGCGGCAGTACGTC. Translated: CASSSGRERQYV. The chain couples TRBV11-3 to TRBJ2-7; TRBD2 might be the D (6 bases). There are 12 residues in the CDR3. The germline gives CDR1 SGHNT, CDR2 YENEEA. V was shortened by 4 bases and J by 9 bases, with 13 bases between the two germline ends.

The V call is TRBV14, the J call TRBJ1-5, with no clear D. The CDR3 spans 14 residues. From germline, CDR1 is SGHDN and CDR2 FVKESK. V dropped 1 base and J dropped 3 bases, with 7 bases sitting between them. Written as DNA, the CDR3 is TGTGCCAGCAGCCAAGTCGGACTCAATCAGCCCCAGCATTTT. This gives the protein CASSQVGLNQPQHF.

CDR3 in amino acids: CASSFGLGTDTQYF. The CDR3 nucleotides are TGTGCCAGCAGTTTTGGACTAGGCACAGATACGCAGTATTTT. The chain joins TRBV2 to TRBJ2-3; 7 bases line up with TRBD2. V trimming: 5 bases; J trimming: 1 base; junction bases outside the gene matches: 3. CDR1 and CDR2 (germline): SNHLY, FYNNEI. The CDR3 has 14 amino acids.

The CDR3 DNA is TGTGCCAGCAGCTTGGAGGGGGTTCGGAATTCACCCCTCCACTTT. Translating it yields CASSLEGVRNSPLHF. The V gene is TRBV5-6, the J gene TRBJ1-6; D possibly corresponds to TRBD1 (6 bases). This CDR3 is 15 amino acids long. V gave up 0 bases and J gave up 7 bases, with 11 bases separating them. Germline CDR1 is SGHDT and CDR2 is YYEEEE.

The chain recombines TRBV28 with TRBJ1-2; a possible D gene is TRBD1 (5 bases). This CDR3 is 14 amino acids long. V lost 6 bases to trimming and J lost 5 bases, with 16 bases between them. CDR1 is MDHEN and CDR2 is SYDVKM in the germline V gene. The CDR3 DNA reads as TGTGCCAGCAGACCGGACGGGTCAGGGTATGGCTACACCTTC. It yields the protein CASRPDGSGYGYTF.

The chain combines TRBV6-1 with TRBJ2-7; D remains unclear. The CDR3 is 14 amino acids. The germline V gene encodes CDR1 MNHNS and CDR2 SASEGT. V lost 0 bases and J lost 3, with 9 bases in between. CDR3 loop: CASSEATRGYEQYV. The CDR3 DNA reads as TGTGCCAGCAGTGAAGCTACCAGAGGCTACGAGCAGTACGTC.

This clone has a handful of counts. This chain joins TRBV7-9 and TRBJ1-1; 7 positions match TRBD1. Germline-derived CDR1 and CDR2 are SEHNR and FQNEAQ (reference sequence). This CDR3 comprises 14 residues. The V gene end was trimmed by 4 bases and the J gene end by 5 bases; junction bases not matched to a gene: 7. This chain's CDR3 is CASSSTGVGTEAFF. The DNA for the CDR3 is TGTGCCAGCAGCTCTACAGGGGTAGGAACTGAAGCTTTCTTT. Using reference TRBV7-9 and TRBJ1-1 for the parts outside the CDR3, the full variable domain is DTGVSQNPRHKITKRGQNVTFRCDPISEHNRLYWYRQTLGQGPEFLTYFQNEAQLEKSRLLSDRFSAERPKGSFSTLEIQRTEQGDSAMYLCASSSTGVGTEAFFGQGTRLTVV.

The chain joins TRBV4-2 to TRBJ2-5; 8 bases agree with TRBD2. Unmatched junction bases numbered 11, after V lost 1 base and J lost 10 bases. The CDR3 extends over 15 amino acids. The V gene's germline CDR1 is LGHNA and CDR2 YNFKEQ. For the CDR3, the DNA is TGTGCCAGCAGCCAAGGGGGCGGAGCGGGAGTGGACCAGTACTTC. Translating it yields CASSQGGGAGVDQYF.

This rearrangement joins TRBV5-6 to TRBJ1-2; TRBD1 might be the D (6 bases). V was cut by 5 bases and J by 0 bases, with 11 bases left in between. Germline V lookup: CDR1 SGHDT, CDR2 YYEEEE. The CDR3 totals 14 residues. CDR3 protein: CASRKRGSNYGYTF. CDR3 coding DNA: TGTGCCAGCAGGAAAAGGGGGTCTAACTATGGCTACACCTTC.

The V and J genes are TRBV28 and TRBJ1-2; 11 bases map to TRBD1. CDR3 size: 14 residues. Per germline, CDR1 MDHEN and CDR2 SYDVKM. The ends lost 10 bases at V and 6 bases at J; junction bases unmatched: 10. CDR3 nucleotides: TGTGCCACCTTTTCCGGACAGGGGGCGAATGGCTACACCTTC. Its translation is CATFSGQGANGYTF.

This clone has just a few counts. V gene TRBV30 combines with J gene TRBJ2-4; TRBD2 might be the D (6 bases). V was trimmed by 1 base and J by 4 bases, leaving 14 bases between them. From germline, CDR1 is GTSNPN and CDR2 SVGIG (reference sequence). The CDR3 sequence is 15 residues long. In DNA form, the CDR3 reads TGTGCCTGGAGTGCAGGCGGGACCCGAAAAAACATTCAGTACTTC. It encodes CAWSAGGTRKNIQYF.

The V call is TRBV2, the J call TRBJ1-2, with D tentatively TRBD1 (5 bases). Germline V gene data show CDR1 as SNHLY and CDR2 as FYNNEI. Trimming pared 4 bases from V and 7 bases from J, leaving 19 bases between. The CDR3 has 15 amino acids. The CDR3 sequence: CASSVYRQGGGGYTF. Written as DNA, the CDR3 is TGTGCCAGCAGTGTTTATCGTCAGGGAGGAGGTGGCTACACCTTC.

This chain joins TRBV11-3 and TRBJ2-1; D uncertain. CDR1 and CDR2 (germline): SGHNT, YENEEA. The CDR3 covers 13 residues. V was pared by 1 base and J by 6 bases, with 7 bases between. The DNA for the CDR3 is TGTGCCAGCAGCTTAGGCCACGGCAATGAGCAGTTCTTC. Its translation is CASSLGHGNEQFF.